This T cell receptor (beta chain) emerged from a study of T cells after yellow fever vaccination. TCRdb processed the 5' RACE reads anew with MiXCR; each CDR3 protein has one entry. The repertoire holds about 320,000 distinct CDR3 sequences, with around an eighth as singletons. The CDR3 is 18 residues long. The germline CDR1 and CDR2 sequences are SEHNR and FQNEAQ (reference sequence). Trimming stripped 1 base from V and 5 bases from J, with 21 bases between. The sequence derives from a young man who received the YFV17D yellow fever vaccine. This chain links TRBV7-9 with TRBJ2-1; D ambiguous. Sequencing was performed on CD4+ T cells sorted from PBMCs, taken 15 days after the yellow fever booster vaccination. The CDR3 DNA sequence: TGTGCCAGCAGCTTAGTCTCCTTTGGGGTCCCTCGGGACAATGAGCAGTTCTTC. This codes for CASSLVSFGVPRDNEQFF.